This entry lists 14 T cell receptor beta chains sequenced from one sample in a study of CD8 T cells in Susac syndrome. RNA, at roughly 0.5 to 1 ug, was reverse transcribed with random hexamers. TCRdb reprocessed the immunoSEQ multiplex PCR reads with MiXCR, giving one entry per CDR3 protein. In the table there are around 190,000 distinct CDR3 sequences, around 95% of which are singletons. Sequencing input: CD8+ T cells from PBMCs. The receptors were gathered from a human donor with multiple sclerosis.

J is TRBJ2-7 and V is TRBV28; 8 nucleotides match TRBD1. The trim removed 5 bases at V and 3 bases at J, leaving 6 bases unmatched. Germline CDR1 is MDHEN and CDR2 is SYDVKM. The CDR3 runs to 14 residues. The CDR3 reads CASSPTGEDYEQYF. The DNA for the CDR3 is TGTGCCAGCAGTCCGACAGGGGAGGACTACGAGCAGTACTTC.

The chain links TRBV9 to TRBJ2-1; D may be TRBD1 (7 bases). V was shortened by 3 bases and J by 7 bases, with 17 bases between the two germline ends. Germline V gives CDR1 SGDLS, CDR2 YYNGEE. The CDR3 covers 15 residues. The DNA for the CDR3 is TGTGCCAGCAGCGCCCTCGGGGGCAGGGGGAATGAGCAGTTCTTC. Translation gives CASSALGGRGNEQFF.

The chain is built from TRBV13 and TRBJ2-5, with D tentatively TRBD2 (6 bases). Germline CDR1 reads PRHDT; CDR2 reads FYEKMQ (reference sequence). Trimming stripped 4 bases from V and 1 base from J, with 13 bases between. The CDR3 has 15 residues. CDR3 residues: CASSSKRDFQETQYF. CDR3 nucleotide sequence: TGTGCCAGCAGCTCAAAGAGGGACTTCCAAGAGACCCAGTACTTC. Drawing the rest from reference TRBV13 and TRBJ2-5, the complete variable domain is AAGVIQSPRHLIKEKRETATLKCYPIPRHDTVYWYQQGPGQDPQFLISFYEKMQSDKGSIPDRFSAQQFSDYHSELNMSSLELGDSALYFCASSSKRDFQETQYFGPGTRLLVL.

As DNA, the CDR3 is TGCAGTGCTGGTGAGGGACATTCCCAGGAATGGTCGTCCTACGAGCAGTACTTC. Translating gives CSAGEGHSQEWSSYEQYF. The chain has TRBV20-1 and TRBJ2-7; perhaps TRBD1 as D (6 bases). Germline V gene lookup returns CDR1 DFQATT and CDR2 SNEGSKA (reference sequence). V gave up 5 bases and J gave up 1 base, with 27 bases separating them. The CDR3 is made up of 18 amino acids.

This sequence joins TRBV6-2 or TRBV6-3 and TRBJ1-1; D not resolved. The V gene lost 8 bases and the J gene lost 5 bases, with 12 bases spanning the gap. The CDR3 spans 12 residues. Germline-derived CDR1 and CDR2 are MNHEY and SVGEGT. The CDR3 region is CASSQMRTEAFF. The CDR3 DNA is TGTGCCAGCTCCCAGATGAGGACTGAAGCTTTCTTT.

Here the CDR3 DNA reads TGTGCCTTGAGGGGTGGTATCGAAAAACTGTTTTTT. Translated, it gives CALRGGIEKLFF. The V call is TRBV30, the J call TRBJ1-4, with a possible D match to TRBD1 (5 bases). Trimming cost V 7 bases and J 8 bases, with 14 bases left between them. Per the germline V gene, CDR1 is GTSNPN and CDR2 is SVGIG (reference sequence). CDR3 size: 12 residues.

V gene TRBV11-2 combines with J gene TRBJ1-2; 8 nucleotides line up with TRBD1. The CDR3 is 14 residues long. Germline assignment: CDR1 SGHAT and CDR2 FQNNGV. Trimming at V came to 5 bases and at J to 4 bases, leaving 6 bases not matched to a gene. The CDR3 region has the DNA TGTGCCAGCAGCCCCACAGGGGGGATCTATGGCTACACCTTC. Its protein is CASSPTGGIYGYTF.

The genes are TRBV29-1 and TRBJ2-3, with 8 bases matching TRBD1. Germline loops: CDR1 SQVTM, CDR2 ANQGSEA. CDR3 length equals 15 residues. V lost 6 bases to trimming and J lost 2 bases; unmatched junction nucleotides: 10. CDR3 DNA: TGCAGCGTAGAAACAGGGGGGAAGCACACAGATACGCAGTATTTT. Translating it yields CSVETGGKHTDTQYF.

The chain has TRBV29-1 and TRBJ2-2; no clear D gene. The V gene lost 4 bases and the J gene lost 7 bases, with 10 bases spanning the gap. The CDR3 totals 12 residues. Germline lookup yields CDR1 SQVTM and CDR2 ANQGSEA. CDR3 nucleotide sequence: TGCAGCGTTGGGGCGCCTAGCGGGGAGCTGTTTTTT. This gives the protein CSVGAPSGELFF.

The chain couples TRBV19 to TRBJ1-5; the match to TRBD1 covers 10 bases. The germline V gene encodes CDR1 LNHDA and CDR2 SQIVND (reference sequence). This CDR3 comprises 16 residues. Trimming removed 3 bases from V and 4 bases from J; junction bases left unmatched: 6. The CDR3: CASSMLPGQGNQPQHF. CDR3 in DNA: TGTGCCAGTAGTATGCTTCCGGGACAGGGGAATCAGCCCCAGCATTTT. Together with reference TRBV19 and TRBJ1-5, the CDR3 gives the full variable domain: DGGITQSPKYLFRKEGQNVTLSCEQNLNHDAMYWYRQDPGQGLRLIYYSQIVNDFQKGDIAEGYSVSREKKESFPLTVTSAQKNPTAFYLCASSMLPGQGNQPQHFGDGTRLSIL.

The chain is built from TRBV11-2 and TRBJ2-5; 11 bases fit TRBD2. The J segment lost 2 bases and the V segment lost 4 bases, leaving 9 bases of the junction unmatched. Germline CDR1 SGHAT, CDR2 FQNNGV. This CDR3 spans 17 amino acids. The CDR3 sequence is CASSSRKGLAVQETQYF. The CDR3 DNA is TGTGCCAGCAGCTCCCGGAAGGGACTAGCGGTACAAGAGACCCAGTACTTC. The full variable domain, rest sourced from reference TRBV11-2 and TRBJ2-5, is EAGVAQSPRYKIIEKRQSVAFWCNPISGHATLYWYQQILGQGPKLLIQFQNNGVVDDSQLPKDRFSAERLKGVDSTLKIQPAKLEDSAVYLCASSSRKGLAVQETQYFGPGTRLLVL.

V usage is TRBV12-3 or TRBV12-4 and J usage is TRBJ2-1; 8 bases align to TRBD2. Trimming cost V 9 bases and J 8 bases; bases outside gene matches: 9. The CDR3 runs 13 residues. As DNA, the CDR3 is TGTGCCAGTTTACTAGCGGTCGGTCATGAGCAGTTCTTC. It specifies CASLLAVGHEQFF.

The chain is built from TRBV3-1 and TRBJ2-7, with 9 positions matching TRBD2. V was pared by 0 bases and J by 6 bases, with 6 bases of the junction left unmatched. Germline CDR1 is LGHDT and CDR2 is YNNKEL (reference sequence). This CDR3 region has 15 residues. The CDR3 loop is CASSQDGGLAGEQYF. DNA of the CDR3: TGTGCCAGCAGCCAAGATGGGGGACTAGCTGGCGAGCAGTACTTC.

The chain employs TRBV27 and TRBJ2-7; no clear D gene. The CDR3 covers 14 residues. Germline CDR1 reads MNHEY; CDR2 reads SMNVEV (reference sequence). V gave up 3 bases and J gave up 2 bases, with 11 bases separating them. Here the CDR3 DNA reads TGTGCCAGCAGTTTCCAGGAACCAGCCTACGAGCAGTACTTC. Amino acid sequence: CASSFQEPAYEQYF.